This entry concerns a single T cell receptor (beta chain). Its antigen is undetermined. Roughly 94,000 TCR templates were assayed per sample. Libraries were prepared by immunoSEQ multiplex PCR; TCRdb keeps only in-frame clonotypes and omits some of them. The sample records over 65,000 clones, roughly 93% being singletons. The source of the sample is a study of siplizumab effects on memory and regulatory T cells. V was clipped by 2 bases and J by 5 bases; unmatched bases: 2. The CDR3 totals 13 residues. Germline V gene data show CDR1 as SGHTA and CDR2 as FQGTGA. General observations from the study: Poor capture below about 10^-5 frequency left most alloreactive clones unmapped to unstimulated subsets. Memory cells that were CD4+ and unstimulated gave rise to alloreactive sequences, which siplizumab significantly reduced. Proliferating Tregs in siplizumab cultures were never verified as suppressive.

This clonotype was obtained from a human donor in good health. The V call is TRBV7-3, the J call TRBJ2-5; 7 bases line up with TRBD2. Sample: CD8+ T cells sorted from blood. CDR3 protein: CASSLYGGETQYF. In DNA form, the CDR3 reads TGTGCCAGCAGCTTATACGGGGGGGAGACCCAGTACTTC. Full variable domain (outside the CDR3, taken from reference TRBV7-3 and TRBJ2-5): GAGVSQTPSNKVTEKGKYVELRCDPISGHTALYWYRQSLGQGPEFLIYFQGTGAADDSGLPNDRFFAVRPEGSVSTLKIQRTERGDSAVYLCASSLYGGETQYFGPGTRLLVL.